The 28 T cell receptor beta chains reported below all come from one sample, sequenced in a study of cytomegalovirus exposure and HLA in healthy donors (dated by TCRdb to between 2016 and 2019). Library preparation was by the immunoSEQ multiplex PCR assay. A mixture of 60 forward primers for TCR Vbeta segments and 13 reverse primers for TCR Jbeta segments was used in the multiplex PCR. The immuneACCESS repertoire file appears here via TCRdb, limited to in-frame rearrangements. These files lack a portion of the clones; in checked studies, under half of the deficit traces to unresolved V genes, and the cause of the others is not known. This sample holds 120,000 or so clones; 70% to 85% were observed only once. The ten top clones hold over 2.5% of the sample. Sample: PBMCs. The receptors come from a woman in her forties or fifties in good health and CMV-seronegative.

The CDR3: CASSLSFGLEQYF. The DNA for the CDR3 is TGTGCCAGCAGTTTATCGTTCGGTCTCGAGCAGTACTTC. The chain couples TRBV27 to TRBJ2-5; D is undetermined. The DNA matches TRBJ2-7 better at its end, which makes the J call doubtful. There are 13 residues in the CDR3. Germline CDR1 reads MNHEY; CDR2 reads SMNVEV (reference sequence).

The chain recombines TRBV5-1 with TRBJ2-5; 9 nucleotides align to TRBD2. This CDR3 has 15 amino acids. V trimming: 1 base; J trimming: 2 bases; junction bases outside the gene matches: 3. Germline V gene lookup returns CDR1 SGHRS and CDR2 YFSETQ. The CDR3 sequence is CASSLLTSGQETQYF. The CDR3 region has the DNA TGCGCCAGCAGCTTGTTGACTAGCGGACAAGAGACCCAGTACTTC.

The genes are TRBV7-2 and TRBJ2-1, with TRBD2 matching 7 bases. J lost 8 bases, V lost 4 bases, and 11 bases had no gene match. The germline gives CDR1 SGHTA, CDR2 FQGNSA. This CDR3 is 15 amino acids long. The CDR3 reads CASSSWTSVDDEQFF. CDR3 nucleotides: TGTGCCAGCAGCTCCTGGACTAGTGTAGACGATGAGCAGTTCTTC.

J is TRBJ2-2 and V is TRBV5-6, with 12 positions matching TRBD2. Germline V gene lookup returns CDR1 SGHDT and CDR2 YYEEEE. The CDR3 loop spans 16 amino acids. Trimming removed 4 bases from V and 4 bases from J; junction bases left unmatched: 5. CDR3 loop: CASSLPSGRGTGELFF. CDR3 DNA: TGTGCCAGCAGCCTTCCTAGCGGGAGGGGCACCGGGGAGCTGTTTTTT. Drawing the rest from reference TRBV5-6 and TRBJ2-2, the complete variable domain is DAGVTQSPTHLIKTRGQQVTLRCSPKSGHDTVSWYQQALGQGPQFIFQYYEEEERQRGNFPDRFSGHQFPNYSSELNVNALLLGDSALYLCASSLPSGRGTGELFFGEGSRLTVL.

The rearrangement joins TRBV5-8 to TRBJ2-5, with 10 positions matching TRBD2. J was trimmed by 4 bases and V by 0 bases; bases with no gene match: 6. The germline V gene has CDR1 SGHTS and CDR2 YDEGEE. The CDR3 totals 16 residues. The CDR3 coding sequence is TGTGCCAGCAGCTTGGTGGTAGCGGGAGGATCAGAGACCCAGTACTTC. Translation: CASSLVVAGGSETQYF.

The V gene is TRBV2, the J gene TRBJ1-2; a weak D match, TRBD1 (5 bases). The CDR3 has 13 residues. The V gene lost 6 bases and the J gene lost 8 bases, with 16 bases spanning the gap. CDR1 SNHLY and CDR2 FYNNEI come from the germline V gene. DNA for the CDR3: TGTGCCAGCAGACCCCAGGGCCAGCGAGGCTACACCTTC. Protein: CASRPQGQRGYTF.

The rearrangement links TRBV11-2 to TRBJ2-7, with D unresolved. The germline CDR1 and CDR2 sequences are SGHAT and FQNNGV. The CDR3 is 15 amino acids. The V end was cut by 1 base, the J end by 2 bases, with 12 bases between. The CDR3 loop is CASSLGRQEPYEQYF. CDR3 nucleotides: TGTGCCAGCAGCTTAGGTCGTCAGGAACCCTACGAGCAGTACTTC. Looking up the rest from reference TRBV11-2 and TRBJ2-7 gives the full variable domain: EAGVAQSPRYKIIEKRQSVAFWCNPISGHATLYWYQQILGQGPKLLIQFQNNGVVDDSQLPKDRFSAERLKGVDSTLKIQPAKLEDSAVYLCASSLGRQEPYEQYFGPGTRLTVT.

This clone was recorded a few times. The chain links TRBV27 to TRBJ1-1, with D maybe TRBD1 (6 bases). Germline V gives CDR1 MNHEY, CDR2 SMNVEV (reference sequence). CDR3 length equals 14 residues. V lost 2 bases and J lost 7, with 14 bases in between. The CDR3: CASSLNIGQLEAFF. In DNA form, the CDR3 reads TGTGCCAGCAGTTTAAATATCGGACAGCTTGAAGCTTTCTTT.

V and J are TRBV6-6 and TRBJ1-1, with a possible D match to TRBD1 (5 bases). Germline lookup yields CDR1 MNHNY and CDR2 SVGAGI (reference sequence). V dropped 2 bases and J dropped 2 bases, with 12 bases sitting between them. The CDR3 length is 15 residues. The chain's CDR3 is CASSYGSGFNTEAFF. CDR3 DNA sequence: TGTGCCAGCAGTTACGGGTCAGGGTTCAACACTGAAGCTTTCTTT.

This chain connects TRBV10-2 to TRBJ2-1; 7 nucleotides match TRBD2. The V and J ends lost 6 bases and 10 bases, in that order; junction bases with no gene match: 3. The CDR3 runs to 11 residues. Germline values: CDR1 WSHSY, CDR2 SAAADI. In DNA, the CDR3 is TGCGCCAGCAGCCCGCGGGGGGAGCAGTTCTTC. Amino acids: CASSPRGEQFF.

This chain connects TRBV9 to TRBJ2-2; D may be TRBD1 (8 bases). The germline V gene has CDR1 SGDLS and CDR2 YYNGEE. V dropped 3 bases and J dropped 6 bases, with 18 bases sitting between them. The CDR3 is 16 amino acids. CDR3 coding DNA: TGTGCCAGCAGCGCAGCGGGACAGGCCTACCCCGGGGAGCTGTTTTTT. The encoded protein is CASSAAGQAYPGELFF.

J is TRBJ1-6 and V is TRBV9; D might be TRBD1 (5 bases). Between the trimmed V and J ends, which lost 0 bases and 9 bases, there was a span of 16 bases. Germline-derived CDR1 and CDR2 are SGDLS and YYNGEE. This CDR3 comprises 16 residues. The CDR3 loop reads CASSVGPGSQSSPLHF. For the CDR3, the DNA is TGTGCCAGCAGCGTAGGACCAGGGTCCCAAAGTTCACCCCTCCACTTT.

The chain uses TRBV28 and TRBJ1-5, with 7 bases identical to TRBD1. CDR3 length: 16 residues. The germline V gene has CDR1 MDHEN and CDR2 SYDVKM. Trimming took 3 bases from V and 6 from J; bases not matched to a gene: 11. The CDR3 nucleotides are TGTGCCAGCAGTTTTATCCGGGACAGAGGGATTCAGCCCCAGCATTTT. Translated, it gives CASSFIRDRGIQPQHF.

The chain carries TRBV7-9 and TRBJ2-3, with D possibly TRBD2 on 5 matching bases. Trimming took 3 bases from V and 6 from J, leaving 10 bases between them. The CDR3 is made up of 13 amino acids. In germline, CDR1 is SEHNR, CDR2 FQNEAQ (reference sequence). CDR3 sequence (DNA): TGTGCCAGCAGCTTCGGGATGCGGGATACGCAGTATTTT. This gives the protein CASSFGMRDTQYF.

This clone was detected once. This sequence joins TRBV7-2 and TRBJ2-7, with a weak D call TRBD2 (5 bases). V was trimmed by 1 base and J by 3 bases, leaving 10 bases between them. Per germline, CDR1 SGHTA and CDR2 FQGNSA. The CDR3 is 14 residues long. CDR3 sequence (DNA): TGTGCCAGCAGCTTAGTCGGGGAAAGCTACGAGCAGTACTTC. Protein product: CASSLVGESYEQYF.

This clone was found once. At the DNA level, this CDR3 is encoded by other sequences in the same sample as well. The chain has TRBV5-1 and TRBJ1-1; TRBD1 is a possible D gene (6 bases). In germline, CDR1 is SGHRS, CDR2 YFSETQ. CDR3 length: 13 residues. With 4 bases removed from V and 4 bases from J, the gap between germline ends came to 11 bases. The CDR3 sequence: CASSLRGGTEAFF. CDR3 nucleotide sequence: TGCGCCAGCAGCCTTCGAGGGGGCACTGAAGCTTTCTTT.

This chain uses TRBV28 with TRBJ1-2; D may be TRBD1 (5 bases). The germline V and J ends were trimmed by 7 bases and 0 bases, with 18 bases remaining between them. CDR1 is MDHEN, CDR2 SYDVKM, per germline. The CDR3 extends over 16 amino acids. CDR3 in DNA: TGTGCCAGCATCATAGCGAGCGGGGGTCCTAACTATGGCTACACCTTC. Translation gives CASIIASGGPNYGYTF.

The chain has TRBV28 and TRBJ2-7, with 7 bases matching TRBD1. CDR1 MDHEN and CDR2 SYDVKM come from the germline V gene. The CDR3 covers 13 residues. Losses at the gene ends were 11 bases for V and 2 bases for J; bases not matched to a gene: 9. The CDR3 sequence: CASRGGGTYEQYF. CDR3 sequence (DNA): TGTGCCTCCCGAGGGGGCGGTACCTACGAGCAGTACTTC.

The chain is built from TRBV19 and TRBJ1-1, with D possibly being TRBD1 (6 bases). The CDR3 is 14 amino acids. The V end was cut by 6 bases, the J end by 11 bases, with 22 bases between. CDR1 and CDR2 from the germline V gene are LNHDA and SQIVND (reference sequence). Here the CDR3 DNA reads TGTGCCAGTAGCAATTCCCGAATGGACAGTACGGCTTTCTTT. Translated, it gives CASSNSRMDSTAFF.

This clone was counted once. The rearrangement links TRBV11-3 to TRBJ1-1; TRBD1 agrees at 8 bases. The CDR3 sequence is 14 residues long. Losses at the gene ends were 5 bases for V and 5 bases for J; bases not matched to a gene: 7. The germline CDR1 and CDR2 sequences are SGHNT and YENEEA. CDR3 loop: CASSPHTGGTEAFF. The CDR3 DNA reads as TGTGCCAGCAGCCCCCATACAGGGGGGACTGAAGCTTTCTTT.

The chain employs TRBV4-3 and TRBJ1-2; D gene unclear. V was clipped by 4 bases and J by 0 bases, with 12 bases between them. CDR1 is LGHNA, CDR2 YSLEER, per germline. This CDR3 has 15 amino acids. The CDR3 region has the DNA TGCGCCAGCAGCCGTAACCCCGGGGCTAACTATGGCTACACCTTC. Translating it yields CASSRNPGANYGYTF.

This clone was detected a few times. V and J are TRBV7-9 and TRBJ1-1, with 8 bases that match TRBD1. The CDR3 has 15 amino acids. V was pared by 5 bases and J by 1 base, with 6 bases of the junction left unmatched. Germline CDR1 reads SEHNR; CDR2 reads FQNEAQ (reference sequence). The CDR3: CASSPRTGGNTEAFF. DNA of the CDR3: TGTGCCAGCAGCCCCCGTACAGGGGGGAACACTGAAGCTTTCTTT.

The V call is TRBV28, the J call TRBJ2-1; D might be TRBD1 (5 bases). This CDR3 has 18 amino acids. Trimming took 5 bases from V and 6 from J, leaving 26 bases between them. Germline CDR1 MDHEN, CDR2 SYDVKM. CDR3 residues: CASSPKPLSRAVSNEQFF. CDR3 sequence (DNA): TGTGCCAGCAGTCCCAAACCCCTTAGCAGGGCCGTATCCAATGAGCAGTTCTTC.

The V call is TRBV6-6, the J call TRBJ1-1; possible D gene TRBD1, 6 bases. This CDR3 comprises 11 residues. V lost 11 bases and J lost 1, with 8 bases in between. The germline V gene has CDR1 MNHNY and CDR2 SVGAGI (reference sequence). CDR3 loop: CAAQGNTEAFF. The CDR3 nucleotides are TGTGCCGCACAGGGGAACACTGAAGCTTTCTTT.

Worth noting for this clone: An end of the junction differs from the germline gene, which may be a read error. V and J are TRBV7-9 and TRBJ1-3, with a weak D call TRBD1 (5 bases). This CDR3 has 14 amino acids. CDR1 SEHNR and CDR2 FQNEAQ come from the germline V gene (reference sequence). Written as DNA, the CDR3 is TGTGCCAGCAGCTTAAACGGGGGTGGAGACACCATATATTTT. Translated, it gives CASSLNGGGDTIYF.

V usage is TRBV30 and J usage is TRBJ2-1, with 10 bases lining up with TRBD2. This CDR3 has 17 amino acids. Germline CDR1 reads GTSNPN; CDR2 reads SVGIG (reference sequence). V shed 0 bases, J shed 7 bases, and the junction held 12 bases outside the gene matches. The CDR3 DNA is TGTGCCTGGAGTGTATTGCTTCTAGCGGGAGTGGGGAATGAGCAGTTCTTC. Amino acids: CAWSVLLLAGVGNEQFF.

This clone was counted a few times. The J gene is TRBJ2-3, the V gene TRBV2, with TRBD2 matching over 7 bases. Losses at the gene ends were 1 base for V and 5 bases for J; bases not matched to a gene: 9. CDR1 and CDR2 (germline): SNHLY, FYNNEI. The CDR3 has 16 residues. The CDR3 region has the DNA TGTGCCAGCAGTGAAGGCGGATCTAGCGGTATAGATACGCAGTATTTT. It encodes CASSEGGSSGIDTQYF. Using reference TRBV2 and TRBJ2-3 for the parts outside the CDR3, the full variable domain is EPEVTQTPSHQVTQMGQEVILRCVPISNHLYFYWYRQILGQKVEFLVSFYNNEISEKSEIFDDQFSVERPDGSNFTLKIRSTKLEDSAMYFCASSEGGSSGIDTQYFGPGTRLTVL.

The chain is built from TRBV28 and TRBJ1-1, with a tentative D call TRBD1 (5 bases). The germline V gene encodes CDR1 MDHEN and CDR2 SYDVKM. The CDR3 is 13 amino acids. The CDR3 bases are TGTGCAATCACCACCGGGGGAGACACTGAAGCTTTCTTT. This encodes CAITTGGDTEAFF.